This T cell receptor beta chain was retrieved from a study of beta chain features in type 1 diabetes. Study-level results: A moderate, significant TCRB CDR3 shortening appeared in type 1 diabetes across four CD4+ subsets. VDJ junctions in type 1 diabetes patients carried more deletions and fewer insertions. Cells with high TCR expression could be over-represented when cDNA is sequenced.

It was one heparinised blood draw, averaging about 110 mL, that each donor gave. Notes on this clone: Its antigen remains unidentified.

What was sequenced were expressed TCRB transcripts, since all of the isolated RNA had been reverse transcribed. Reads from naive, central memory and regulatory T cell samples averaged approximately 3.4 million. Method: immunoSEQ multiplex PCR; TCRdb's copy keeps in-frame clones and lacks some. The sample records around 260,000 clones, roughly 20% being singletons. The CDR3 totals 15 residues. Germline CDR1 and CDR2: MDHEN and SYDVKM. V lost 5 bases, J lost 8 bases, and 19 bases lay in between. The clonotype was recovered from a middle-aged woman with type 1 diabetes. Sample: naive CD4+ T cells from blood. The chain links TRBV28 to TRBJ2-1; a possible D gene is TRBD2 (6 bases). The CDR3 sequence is CASSPPKGLRDEQFF. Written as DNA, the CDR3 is TGTGCCAGCAGTCCCCCGAAGGGACTGCGGGATGAGCAGTTCTTC.